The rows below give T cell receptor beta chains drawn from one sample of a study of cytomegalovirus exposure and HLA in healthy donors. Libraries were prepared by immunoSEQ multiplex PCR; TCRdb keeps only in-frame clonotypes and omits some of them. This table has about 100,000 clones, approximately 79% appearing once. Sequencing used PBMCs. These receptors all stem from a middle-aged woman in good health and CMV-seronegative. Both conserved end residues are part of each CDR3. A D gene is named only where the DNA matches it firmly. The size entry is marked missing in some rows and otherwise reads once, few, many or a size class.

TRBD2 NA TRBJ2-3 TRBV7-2 TGTGCCAGCAGCTTGGGCGGGGGGGCCGGGGGCACAGATACGCAGTATTTT CASSLGGGAGGTDTQYF
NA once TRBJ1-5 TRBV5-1 TGCGCCAGCAGCTTGGGGACAGTGGAAAATCAGCCCCAGCATTTT CASSLGTVENQPQHF
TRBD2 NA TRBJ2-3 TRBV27 TGTGCCAGCAGTTTATCGTGGACTAGCGCAGATACGCAGTATTTT CASSLSWTSADTQYF
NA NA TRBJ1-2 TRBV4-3 TGCGCCAGCAGCCCCCAAGTGGAGATAGGAGGGAATGGCTACACCTTC CASSPQVEIGGNGYTF
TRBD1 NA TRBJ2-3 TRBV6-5 TGTGCCAGCAGAGAGGACAGGATCTACACAGATACGCAGTATTTT CASREDRIYTDTQYF
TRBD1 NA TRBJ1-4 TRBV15 TGTGCCACCACCCGACAGGGGGCCGATGAAAAACTGTTTTTT CATTRQGADEKLFF
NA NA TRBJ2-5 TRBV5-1 TGCGCCAGCAGCTTGGCCCCACAAGAGACCCAGTACTTC CASSLAPQETQYF
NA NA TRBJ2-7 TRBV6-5 TGTGCCAGCAGTGACGTCAGAGGTTCCGAGCAGTACTTC CASSDVRGSEQYF
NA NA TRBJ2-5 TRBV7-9 TGTGCCAGCACCCGACGGAGAGGGATCGGAGCCCAAGAGACCCAGTACTTC CASTRRRGIGAQETQYF
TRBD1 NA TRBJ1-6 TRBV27 TGTGCCAGCAGAAGATCTCCCGGGACAGGGCCTCTGAAATCACCCCTCCACTTT CASRRSPGTGPLKSPLHF
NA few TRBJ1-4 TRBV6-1 TGTGCCAGCACCCCCTCCCCGGGACTAAATGAAAAACTGTTTTTT CASTPSPGLNEKLFF
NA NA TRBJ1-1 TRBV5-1 TGCGCCAGCAGCTTGACTGGTACGGAAGCTTTCTTT CASSLTGTEAFF
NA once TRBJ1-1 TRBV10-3 TGTGCCATCAGTGGTTACTTGAACACTGAAGCTTTCTTT CAISGYLNTEAFF
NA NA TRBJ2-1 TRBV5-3 TGTGCCAGAAGCTTGCCCCCCTTTAGGCCCAGGGAGCAGTTCTTC CARSLPPFRPREQFF
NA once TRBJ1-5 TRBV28 TGTGCCAGCAGTAGACTAGGCAATCAGCCCCAGCATTTT CASSRLGNQPQHF
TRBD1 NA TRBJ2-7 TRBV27 TGTGCCAGCAGTTTCTCTACAGGGGTTGGGACCTACGAGCAGTACTTC CASSFSTGVGTYEQYF
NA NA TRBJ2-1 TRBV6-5 TGTGCCAGCACGTCGTTCAGGGGAAAAAATGAGCAGTTCTTC CASTSFRGKNEQFF
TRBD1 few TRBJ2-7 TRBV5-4 TGTGCCAGCAGTCATACCGGGACAGAGTCCTACGAGCAGTACTTC CASSHTGTESYEQYF
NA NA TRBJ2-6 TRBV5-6 TGTGCCAGCAGCTTGGGTACAGGATTTATATCTGGGGCCAACGTCCTGACTTTC CASSLGTGFISGANVLTF
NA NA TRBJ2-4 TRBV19 TGTGCCAGTTCTACAGAGCTAGCCAAAAACATTCAGTACTTC CASSTELAKNIQYF
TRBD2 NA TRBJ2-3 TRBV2 TGTGCCAGCGGGCCAGCAGCGGGGGGCCTAAAAGGGGTTGCAGATACGCAGTATTTT CASGPAAGGLKGVADTQYF
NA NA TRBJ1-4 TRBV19 TGTGCCAGTAGAGGGGATGAAAAACTGTTTTTT CASRGDEKLFF
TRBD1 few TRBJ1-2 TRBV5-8 TGTGCCAGCAGCTTAGGGGGCATCGGCTATGGCTACACCTTC CASSLGGIGYGYTF
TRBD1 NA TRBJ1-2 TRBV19 TGTGCCAGTAGTATACCCGGACAGGGCCCCTTTGGCTACACCTTC CASSIPGQGPFGYTF
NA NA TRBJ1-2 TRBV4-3 TGCGCCAGCAGCCAAGATAGTGGAGACGCAAGCTATGGCTACACCTTC CASSQDSGDASYGYTF
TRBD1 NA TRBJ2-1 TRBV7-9 TGTTCCAGCAGCTTAGTTTGGGACAGCGCCTCCTACAATGAGCAGTTCTTC CSSSLVWDSASYNEQFF
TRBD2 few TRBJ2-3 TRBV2 TGTGCCAGCAGTAGGACTAGCGGGATCACAGATACGCAGTATTTT CASSRTSGITDTQYF
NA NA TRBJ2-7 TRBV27 TGTGCCAGCAGTTATAGGACTAGGGGGTACGAGCAGTACTTC CASSYRTRGYEQYF
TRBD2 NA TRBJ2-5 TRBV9 TGTGCCAGCAGCTCCCTCGGGGAGGGGCGGGAAGAGACCCAGTACTTC CASSSLGEGREETQYF
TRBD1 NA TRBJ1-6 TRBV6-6 TGTGCCAGCAGTTCGGACAGGGGGGACTCACCCCTCCACTTT CASSSDRGDSPLHF
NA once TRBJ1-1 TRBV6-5 TGTGCCAGCAGTTACCGTGGCCAGAACACTGAAGCTTTCTTT CASSYRGQNTEAFF
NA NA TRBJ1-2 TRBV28 TGTGCCAGCAGGGTCCCATACGGTAACTATGGCTACACCTTC CASRVPYGNYGYTF
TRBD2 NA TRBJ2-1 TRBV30 TGTGCCTGGAGTGTAACCGTTTGGCGGGGGGGCAGGGATGAGCAGTTCTTC CAWSVTVWRGGRDEQFF
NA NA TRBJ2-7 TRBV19 TGTGCCAGTAGTATAGCCGGGAGCTCCTACGAGCAGTACTTC CASSIAGSSYEQYF
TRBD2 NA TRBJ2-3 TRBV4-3 TGCGCCAGCAGCCAACTCGGACTAGCGGGAGAGTATACGCAGTATTTT CASSQLGLAGEYTQYF
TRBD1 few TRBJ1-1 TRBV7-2 TGTGCCAGCAGCTTATGGGACAGGGTAAACACTGAAGCTTTCTTT CASSLWDRVNTEAFF
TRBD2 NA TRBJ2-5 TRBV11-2 TGTGCCAGCAGCTTAGGCCGGATCGGGGGGGGCGAAGAGACCCAGTACTTC CASSLGRIGGGEETQYF
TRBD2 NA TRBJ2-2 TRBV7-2 TGTGCCAGCAGCAGGACTAGGCAGGGCGGGGCCGGGGAGCTGTTTTTT CASSRTRQGGAGELFF
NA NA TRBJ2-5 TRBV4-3 TGCGCCAGCAGCCTCTTAGTCGGGGGAGAGACCCAGTACTTC CASSLLVGGETQYF
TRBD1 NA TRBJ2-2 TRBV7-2 TGTGCCAGCAGCCCATACCGGGACAGTCCGAACACCGGGGAGCTGTTTTTT CASSPYRDSPNTGELFF
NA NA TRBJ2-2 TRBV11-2 TGTGCCAGCAGCTTGCGGGGTATCACCGGGGAGCTGTTTTTT CASSLRGITGELFF
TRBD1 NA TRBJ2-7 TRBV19 TGTGCCAGTAGTACCGCCCCCGGACAGGGGAGGTACGAGCAGTACTTC CASSTAPGQGRYEQYF
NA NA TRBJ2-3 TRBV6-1 TGTGCCAGCAGTGCCCGAATAGCTCAGCTCACAGATACGCAGTATTTT CASSARIAQLTDTQYF
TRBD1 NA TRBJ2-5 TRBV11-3 TGTGCCAGCAGCCGGACAGGGTTGGGCCAAGAGACCCAGTACTTC CASSRTGLGQETQYF
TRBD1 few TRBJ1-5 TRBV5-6 TGTGCCAGCAGCTCGGACAGGGGAAGACAGCCCCAGCATTTT CASSSDRGRQPQHF
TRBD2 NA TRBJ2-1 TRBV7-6 TGTGCCAGCAGCCGACTAGCGGGAGGGAGCAATGAGCAGTTCTTC CASSRLAGGSNEQFF
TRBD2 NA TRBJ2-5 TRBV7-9 TGTTCCAGCAGTTCGACTAGCGGGAGCTTGTGGGAGACCCAGTACTTC CSSSSTSGSLWETQYF
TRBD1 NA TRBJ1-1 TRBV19 TGTGCCAGTACCCAGACAGGGGGATATACTGAAGCTTTCTTT CASTQTGGYTEAFF
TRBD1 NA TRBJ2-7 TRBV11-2 TGTGCCAGCAGCTTGGGACAGGGGCTCTACGAGCAGTACTTC CASSLGQGLYEQYF
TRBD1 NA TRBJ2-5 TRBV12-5 TGTGCTAGTGGCTCCGGACAGGCTCAAGAGACCCAGTACTTC CASGSGQAQETQYF
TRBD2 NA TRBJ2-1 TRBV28 TGTGCCAGCAGTTTAAACCGGGAGGCTTCCTACAATGAGCAGTTCTTC CASSLNREASYNEQFF
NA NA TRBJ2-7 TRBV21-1 TGTGCCAGCAGCAGCCGGCAGGCCTACGAGCAGTACTTC CASSSRQAYEQYF
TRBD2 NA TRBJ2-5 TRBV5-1 TGCGCCAGCACCTTATTTGCTAGCGGGGAGGGGGAGACCCAGTACTTC CASTLFASGEGETQYF
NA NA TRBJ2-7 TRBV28 TGTGCCAGCAGTTTATTGTCAGGGCGCTCCTACGAGCAGTACTTC CASSLLSGRSYEQYF
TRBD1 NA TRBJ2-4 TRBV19 TGTGCCAGTAGGGGGACAGGGTCGAACATTCAGTACTTC CASRGTGSNIQYF
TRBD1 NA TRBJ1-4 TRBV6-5 TGTGCCAGCAGTTCTACCGGGACAGGGGGCTTTGAAAAACTGTTTTTT CASSSTGTGGFEKLFF
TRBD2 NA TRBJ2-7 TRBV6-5 TGTGCCAGCAGACGGACTAGCGGGGCCTCTTACGAGCAGTACTTC CASRRTSGASYEQYF
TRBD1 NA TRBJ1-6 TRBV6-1 TGTGCCAGCAGTGAGTTCGGGACAGGCTATAATTCACCCCTCCACTTT CASSEFGTGYNSPLHF
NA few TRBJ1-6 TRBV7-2 TGTGCCAGCAGCCCTGTCCATTGGGGGGGCACGAATTCACCCCTCCACTTT CASSPVHWGGTNSPLHF